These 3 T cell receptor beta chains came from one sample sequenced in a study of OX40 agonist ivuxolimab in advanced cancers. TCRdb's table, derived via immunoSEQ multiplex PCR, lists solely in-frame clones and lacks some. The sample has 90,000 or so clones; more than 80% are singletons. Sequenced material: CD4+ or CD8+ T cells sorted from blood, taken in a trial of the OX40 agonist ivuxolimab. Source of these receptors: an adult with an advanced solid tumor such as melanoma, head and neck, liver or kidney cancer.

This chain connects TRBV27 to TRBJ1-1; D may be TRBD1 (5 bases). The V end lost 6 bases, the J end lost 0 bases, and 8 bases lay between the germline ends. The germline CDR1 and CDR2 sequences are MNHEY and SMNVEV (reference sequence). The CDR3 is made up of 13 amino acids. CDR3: CASRLTVNTEAFF. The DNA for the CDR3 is TGTGCCAGCAGACTGACAGTGAACACTGAAGCTTTCTTT.

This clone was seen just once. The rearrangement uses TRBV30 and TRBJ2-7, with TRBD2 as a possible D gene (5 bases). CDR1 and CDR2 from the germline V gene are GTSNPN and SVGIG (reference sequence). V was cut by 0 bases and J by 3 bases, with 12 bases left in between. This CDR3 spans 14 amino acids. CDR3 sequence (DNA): TGTGCCTGGAGTGTACGGGGTTTGGACTACGAGCAGTACTTC. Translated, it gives CAWSVRGLDYEQYF. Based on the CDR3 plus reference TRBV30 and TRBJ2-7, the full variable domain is SQTIHQWPATLVQPVGSPLSLECTVEGTSNPNLYWYRQAAGRGLQLLFYSVGIGQISSEVPQNLSASRPQDRQFILSSKKLLLSDSGFYLCAWSVRGLDYEQYFGPGTRLTVT.

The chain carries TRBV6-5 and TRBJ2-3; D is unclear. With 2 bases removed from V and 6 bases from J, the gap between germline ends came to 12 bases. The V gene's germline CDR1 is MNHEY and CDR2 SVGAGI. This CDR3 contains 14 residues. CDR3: CASSYRAWMDTQYF. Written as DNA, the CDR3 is TGTGCCAGCAGTTACCGGGCGTGGATGGATACGCAGTATTTT.